The source of this T cell receptor (beta chain) is a study of blood T cells in healthy people across ages. General study results and limits: Diversity of TCR beta correlated strongly with naive T cell percentage. Among long-lived donors, naive CD4+ cells were more numerous and diversity higher than in aged donors.

Concerning this clonotype itself: Its antigen is unknown.

Alongside a J-beta primer mix, a sample-barcoded 5' primer served in a second PCR lasting roughly 7 to 11 cycles. A tag from a template-switch adaptor with 12 random nucleotides marked each cDNA molecule. TCRdb ran MiXCR on the 5' RACE reads and lists one entry per CDR3 protein. The sample has 1.6 million or so distinct CDR3 sequences; about 31% are singletons. The V and J ends lost 3 bases and 6 bases, in that order; junction bases with no gene match: 7. CDR3 length equals 16 residues. Per germline, CDR1 SGHTA and CDR2 FQGNSA. This sequence was found in a woman aged 25 to 39 in good health. This sequence joins TRBV7-2 and TRBJ2-2; 10 nucleotides agree with TRBD2. Sequencing was performed on blood. The CDR3 region has the DNA TGTGCCAGCAGCTTCCAAGCGGGGGGGCCGTCCGGGGAGCTGTTTTTT. Protein product: CASSFQAGGPSGELFF. The variable domain in full, with the rest retrieved from reference TRBV7-2 and TRBJ2-2, is GAGVSQSPSNKVTEKGKDVELRCDPISGHTALYWYRQSLGQGLEFLIYFQGNSAPDKSGLPSDRFSAERTGGSVSTLTIQRTQQEDSAVYLCASSFQAGGPSGELFFGEGSRLTVL.